This T cell receptor (beta chain) stems from a study of T-cell memory formation after mild COVID-19. Per the germline V gene, CDR1 is MDHEN and CDR2 is SYDVKM. The CDR3 is made up of 17 amino acids. V was pared by 3 bases and J by 7 bases, with 13 bases of the junction left unmatched. From the 5' RACE reads, TCRdb called clonotypes with MiXCR, one entry per CDR3 protein. The data contain about 140,000 distinct CDR3 sequences, about 14% of them singletons. This clonotype occurred a few times. The chain carries TRBV28 and TRBJ2-1, with 9 bases lining up with TRBD2. The sequencing sample was made of PBMCs or a T cell subset sorted from them (not recorded which). The TCR sequence derives from an adult woman who had mild COVID-19 (a few samples of this study predate the infection). Cell type and time point are not known. The CDR3 DNA reads as TGTGCCAGCAGTTTGGACAGGACTAGCGTCAAACGTAATGAGCAGTTCTTC. Translating it yields CASSLDRTSVKRNEQFF. The full variable domain, in which reference TRBV28 and TRBJ2-1 provide the parts outside the CDR3, is DVKVTQSSRYLVKRTGEKVFLECVQDMDHENMFWYRQDPGLGLRLIYFSYDVKMKEKGDIPEGYSVSREKKERFSLILESASTNQTSMYLCASSLDRTSVKRNEQFFGPGTRLTVL.